These T cell receptor beta chains were read from a single sample in a study of blood T cells in healthy people across ages. TCRdb re-analysed the 5' RACE reads in MiXCR, keeping a single row per CDR3 protein. The table lists some 700,000 distinct CDR3 sequences, around a fifth of them singletons. Sequencing was carried out using blood. These receptors were taken from a man between 65 and 79 years old in good health. Each CDR3 is given with its conserved first and last residue. The order of the fields is J gene, clone size, V gene, D gene, CDR3 DNA, CDR3 protein. The D gene is left open where the match is weak. Size is stated for part of the rows, as once, few or many counts, or as a class when the clone is expanded.

>TRBJ1-4|-|TRBV6-2/TRBV6-3|-
TGTGCCAGCAGTTACTCGAGTAGCGCGTCAACTAATGAAAAACTGTTTTTT
CASSYSSSASTNEKLFF
>TRBJ2-1|-|TRBV5-1|-
TGCGCCAGCTGGGGGGCGCGGGCCGGAACCTACAATGAGCAGTTCTTC
CASWGARAGTYNEQFF
>TRBJ1-2|-|TRBV27|-
TGTGCCAGCAGTTTATCCCTACAGGGATCGGACTATGGCTACACTTTC
CASSLSLQGSDYGYTF
>TRBJ2-1|few|TRBV27|TRBD2
TGTGCCAGCAGCGCGGGAGGGATGGATGAGCAGTTCTTC
CASSAGGMDEQFF
>TRBJ2-5|-|TRBV7-6|TRBD2
TGTGCCAGCAGCTTAGTAGCGGGGGGGCTAGAGACCCAGTACTTC
CASSLVAGGLETQYF
>TRBJ1-1|-|TRBV25-1|-
TGTGCCAGCAGTGACTACCGGCCCGACACTGAAGCTTTCTTT
CASSDYRPDTEAFF
>TRBJ2-1|-|TRBV20-1|-
TGCAGTGCTAGCCCAGGGGTTACCCACTTCTTC
CSASPGVTHFF
>TRBJ1-2|few|TRBV9|-
TGCGCCAGCAGCGTCGGTTGGCAGACTTATGGCTACACCTTC
CASSVGWQTYGYTF
>TRBJ1-1|many|TRBV5-6|-
TGTGCCAGCAGCTTTGGGAGGAACACTGAAGCTTTCTTT
CASSFGRNTEAFF
>TRBJ2-5|few|TRBV6-5|TRBD2
TGTGCCAGCAGTTATCACTCTGCGACTAGCAAAGAGACCCAGTACTTC
CASSYHSATSKETQYF
>TRBJ2-1|-|TRBV5-1|TRBD2
TGCGCCAGCAGCTTTATTGCTAGCGGGAGTACGGGGGAGCAGTTCTTC
CASSFIASGSTGEQFF
>TRBJ1-4|-|TRBV7-9|TRBD1
TGTGCCATCTACCCGGGGACAGCTAATGAAAAACTGTTTTTT
CAIYPGTANEKLFF
>TRBJ1-3|few|TRBV7-8|TRBD1
TGTGCCAGCAGCAACCAGGACAGGGTATTGAACACCATATATTTT
CASSNQDRVLNTIYF
>TRBJ1-4|-|TRBV20-1|-
TGCAGTGCTAGAGAAACCGAACAGGAAAAACTGTTTTTT
CSARETEQEKLFF
>TRBJ1-1|few|TRBV5-1|TRBD1
TGCGCCAGCAGCTCACAGGGGGGGGGGAACACTGAAGCTTTCTTT
CASSSQGGGNTEAFF
>TRBJ2-1|few|TRBV29-1|-
TGCAGCGTTGAAGATACCTCCGTGGGCTTCTACAATGAGCAGTTCTTC
CSVEDTSVGFYNEQFF
>TRBJ2-5|few|TRBV12-3/TRBV12-4|-
TGTGCCAGCAGTTTAGATCCAACGGTGGCCCAGTACTTC
CASSLDPTVAQYF
>TRBJ2-5|-|TRBV5-6|-
TGTGCCAGCAGCATCCGGGACCTCAGAGAGACCCAGTACTTC
CASSIRDLRETQYF
>TRBJ1-2|few|TRBV24-1|-
TGTGCCACCAGAGCCGGGGGCCAAAACTATGGCTACACCTTC
CATRAGGQNYGYTF
>TRBJ1-2|many|TRBV12-3/TRBV12-4|TRBD1
TGTGCCAGCAGTGGAGGACCGGGACAGGCGGACTATGGCTACACCTTC
CASSGGPGQADYGYTF
>TRBJ2-1|few|TRBV6-6|TRBD1
TGTGCCAGCAGGTACTCGGGACAGGGATCCGATGAGCAGTTCTTC
CASRYSGQGSDEQFF
>TRBJ2-1|-|TRBV7-2|TRBD1
TGTGCCAGCAGCTTAAGTTCCCGGACAGGGGGCAATGAGCAGTTCTTC
CASSLSSRTGGNEQFF
>TRBJ2-3|-|TRBV7-8|-
TGTGCCAGCAGCTTAGCGGTTCAATCCACAGATACGCAGTATTTT
CASSLAVQSTDTQYF
>TRBJ1-4|-|TRBV4-1|-
TGCGCCAGCAGCCAAGAAGGAGGGGTTTCCACTAATGAAAAACTGTTTTTT
CASSQEGGVSTNEKLFF
>TRBJ2-4|once|TRBV20-1|TRBD2
TGCAGTGCTAGACGTCCCCCTGGGGGGGACATTCAGTACTTC
CSARRPPGGDIQYF
>TRBJ2-1|few|TRBV12-3/TRBV12-4|-
TGTGCCAGCAGTTTACTGGTGCAGGGGGGGAATGAGCAGTTCTTC
CASSLLVQGGNEQFF
>TRBJ1-1|-|TRBV25-1|-
TGTGCCAGCAGTCAACAGGTGTACACTGAAGCTTTCTTT
CASSQQVYTEAFF
>TRBJ2-7|-|TRBV7-4|-
TGTGCCAGCAGATCAAAGAGAAAGGCCACCCTCTACGAGCAGTACTTC
CASRSKRKATLYEQYF
>TRBJ2-7|few|TRBV20-1|TRBD2
TGCAGTGCTAGAACTAGCGGGCAAAGGGAGCAGTACTTC
CSARTSGQREQYF
>TRBJ2-1|-|TRBV6-2/TRBV6-3|-
TGTGCCAGCAGTTACGAGCCCTGGGGTCAGTTCTTC
CASSYEPWGQFF
>TRBJ1-4|few|TRBV28|-
TGTGCCAGCAGTTTAGCACAATTCCTCCTCGGGGGAAGACTGTTTTTT
CASSLAQFLLGGRLFF
>TRBJ2-7|-|TRBV14|TRBD2
TGTGCCAGCAGCCCCTTCCGGGTAGCGGGAGACTACGAGCAGTACTTC
CASSPFRVAGDYEQYF
>TRBJ1-1|few|TRBV9|-
TGTGCCAGCAGCCCCCGTTCAAGACAGGAATTCAATGCTGAAGCTTTCTTT
CASSPRSRQEFNAEAFF
>TRBJ2-5|-|TRBV25-1|-
TGTGCCAGCAGTGTCCGACTAGGGATTTGGGAGACCCAGTACTTC
CASSVRLGIWETQYF
>TRBJ1-5|-|TRBV12-3/TRBV12-4|TRBD1
TGTGCCAGCCTACAGGGGCTCAATCAGCCCCAGCATTTT
CASLQGLNQPQHF
>TRBJ1-2|-|TRBV12-3/TRBV12-4|-
TGTGCCAGCAAGGCGACCTTTTCTAACTATGGCTACACCTTC
CASKATFSNYGYTF
>TRBJ2-1|-|TRBV12-3/TRBV12-4|TRBD2
TGTGCCAGGGGGGGGGGTGAGCAGTTCTTC
CARGGGEQFF
>TRBJ1-1|few|TRBV20-1|-
TGCAGTGCTAGAGCGGGAGGGGGATCCACTGAAGCTTTCTTT
CSARAGGGSTEAFF
>TRBJ2-1|-|TRBV5-1|-
TGCGCCAGCAGCCCTCATGAAAGAACCTCCGCACCGAACAATGAGCAGTTCTTC
CASSPHERTSAPNNEQFF
>TRBJ2-1|few|TRBV18|TRBD2
TGTGCCAGCTCACCGGGGACTAGCGGGAGAGATGAGCAGTTCTTC
CASSPGTSGRDEQFF
>TRBJ1-2|few|TRBV5-1|TRBD1
TGCGCCAGCAGCTCCGGGACAGACTATGGCTACACCTTC
CASSSGTDYGYTF
>TRBJ1-4|-|TRBV10-3|-
TGTGCCATCAGTGAGTCTGGAACAGGGAATGAAAAACTGTTTTTT
CAISESGTGNEKLFF
>TRBJ2-5|-|TRBV7-2|TRBD2
TGTGCCAGCAACTACGGCGATCTGGGAGGGGAGACCCAGTACTTC
CASNYGDLGGETQYF
>TRBJ2-1|once|TRBV29-1|TRBD1
TGCAGCGCCTGCCCTGACAGGGGGCAATACAATGAGCAGTTCTTC
CSACPDRGQYNEQFF
>TRBJ2-3|-|TRBV9|TRBD1
TGTGCCAGCAGCCCGACCGGGACAGACCATACGCAGTATTTT
CASSPTGTDHTQYF
>TRBJ2-7|-|TRBV7-9|-
TGTGCCAGCAGCCCCCTGGGGGACATCCGGGACGAGCAGTACTTC
CASSPLGDIRDEQYF
>TRBJ2-3|few|TRBV6-6|-
TGTGCCAGCAGACATAATGACAGGAGAAGCACAGATACGCAGTATTTT
CASRHNDRRSTDTQYF
>TRBJ1-2|few|TRBV19|-
TGTGCCAGTAGTATTCAGGGCTCAGCCTATGGCTACACCTTC
CASSIQGSAYGYTF
>TRBJ2-7|-|TRBV12-3/TRBV12-4|TRBD2
TGTGCCAGCAGCTCTTTGGCGGGGGGGGTTTACGAGCAGTACTTC
CASSSLAGGVYEQYF
>TRBJ1-2|-|TRBV27|-
TGTGCCAGCAGCGGAAGGGGTTCGGCTAACTATGGCCACACCTTC
CASSGRGSANYGHTF
>TRBJ1-1|few|TRBV18|TRBD1
TGTGCCAGCTCACTAGACAGGGGGCTCGGTGAAGCTTTCTTT
CASSLDRGLGEAFF
>TRBJ1-2|many|TRBV10-3|-
TGTGCCACCAGGCGGCAAAGAGGCGATAACTATGGCTACACCTTC
CATRRQRGDNYGYTF
>TRBJ2-7|-|TRBV4-2|-
TGTGCCAGCAGCCAAGTTGGACAGTCCAACGAGCAGTACTTC
CASSQVGQSNEQYF
>TRBJ1-4|-|TRBV7-2|TRBD1
TGTGCCAGCAGCCCCCAGGGGGGACAGATTGAAAAACTGTTTTTT
CASSPQGGQIEKLFF